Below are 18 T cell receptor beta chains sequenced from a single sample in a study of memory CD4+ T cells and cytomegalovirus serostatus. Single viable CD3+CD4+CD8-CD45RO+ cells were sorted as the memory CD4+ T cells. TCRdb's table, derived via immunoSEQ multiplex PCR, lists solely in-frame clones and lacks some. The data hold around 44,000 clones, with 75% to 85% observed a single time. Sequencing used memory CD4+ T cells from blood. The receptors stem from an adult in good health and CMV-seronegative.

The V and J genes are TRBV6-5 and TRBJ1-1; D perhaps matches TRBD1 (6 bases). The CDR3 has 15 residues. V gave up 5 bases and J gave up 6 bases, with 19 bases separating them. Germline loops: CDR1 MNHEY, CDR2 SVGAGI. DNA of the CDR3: TGTGCCAGCAGTAGTCCCGGGGGCCCAATGGCTGAAGCTTTCTTT. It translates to CASSSPGGPMAEAFF.

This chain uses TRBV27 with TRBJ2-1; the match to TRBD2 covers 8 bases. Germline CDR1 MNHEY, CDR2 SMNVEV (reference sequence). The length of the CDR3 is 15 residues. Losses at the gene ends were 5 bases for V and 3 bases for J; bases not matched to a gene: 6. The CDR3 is CASSLIAGYYNEQFF. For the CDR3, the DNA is TGTGCCAGCAGTCTTATAGCGGGGTACTACAATGAGCAGTTCTTC.

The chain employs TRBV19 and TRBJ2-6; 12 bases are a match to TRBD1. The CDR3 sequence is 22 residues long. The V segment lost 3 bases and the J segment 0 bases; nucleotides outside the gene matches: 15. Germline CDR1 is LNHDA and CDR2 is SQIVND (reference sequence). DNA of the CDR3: TGTGCCAGTAGTATCCCGGGACAGGGGGCAAAGTGGCTCTACTCTGGGGCCAACGTCCTGACTTTC. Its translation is CASSIPGQGAKWLYSGANVLTF.

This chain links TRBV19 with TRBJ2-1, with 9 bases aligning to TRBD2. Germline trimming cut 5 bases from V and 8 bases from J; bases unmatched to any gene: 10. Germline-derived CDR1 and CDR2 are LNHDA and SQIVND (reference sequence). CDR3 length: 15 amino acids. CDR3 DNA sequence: TGTGCCAGTAGTTATTCGGGACTAGCTTGGCATGAGCAGTTCTTC. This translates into CASSYSGLAWHEQFF. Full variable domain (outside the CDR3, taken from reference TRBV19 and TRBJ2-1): DGGITQSPKYLFRKEGQNVTLSCEQNLNHDAMYWYRQDPGQGLRLIYYSQIVNDFQKGDIAEGYSVSREKKESFPLTVTSAQKNPTAFYLCASSYSGLAWHEQFFGPGTRLTVL.

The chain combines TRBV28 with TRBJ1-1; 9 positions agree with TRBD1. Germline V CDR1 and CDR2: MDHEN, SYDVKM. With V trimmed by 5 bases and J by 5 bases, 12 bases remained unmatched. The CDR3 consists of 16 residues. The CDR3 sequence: CASSDDRGSLRTEAFF. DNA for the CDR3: TGTGCCAGCAGTGATGACAGGGGGTCTCTTCGAACTGAAGCTTTCTTT. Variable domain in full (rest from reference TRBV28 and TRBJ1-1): DVKVTQSSRYLVKRTGEKVFLECVQDMDHENMFWYRQDPGLGLRLIYFSYDVKMKEKGDIPEGYSVSREKKERFSLILESASTNQTSMYLCASSDDRGSLRTEAFFGQGTRLTVV.

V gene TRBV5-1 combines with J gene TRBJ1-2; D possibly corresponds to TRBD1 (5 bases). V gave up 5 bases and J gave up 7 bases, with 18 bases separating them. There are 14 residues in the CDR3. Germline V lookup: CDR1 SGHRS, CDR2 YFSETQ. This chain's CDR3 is CASRIQEFGSGYTF. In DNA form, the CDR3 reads TGCGCCAGCAGAATACAGGAGTTCGGCTCTGGCTACACCTTC.

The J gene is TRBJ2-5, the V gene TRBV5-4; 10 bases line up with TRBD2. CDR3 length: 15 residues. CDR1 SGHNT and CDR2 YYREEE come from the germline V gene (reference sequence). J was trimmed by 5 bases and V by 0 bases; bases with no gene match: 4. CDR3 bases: TGTGCCAGCAGCTTGGTAGCGGGAGGATCCGAGACCCAGTACTTC. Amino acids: CASSLVAGGSETQYF.

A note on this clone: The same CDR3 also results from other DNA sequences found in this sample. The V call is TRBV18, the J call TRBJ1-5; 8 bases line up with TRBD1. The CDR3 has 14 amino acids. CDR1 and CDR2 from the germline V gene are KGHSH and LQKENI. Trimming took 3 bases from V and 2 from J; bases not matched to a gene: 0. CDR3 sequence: CASSPGQGNQPQHF. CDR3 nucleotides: TGTGCCAGCTCACCGGGACAGGGCAATCAGCCCCAGCATTTT.

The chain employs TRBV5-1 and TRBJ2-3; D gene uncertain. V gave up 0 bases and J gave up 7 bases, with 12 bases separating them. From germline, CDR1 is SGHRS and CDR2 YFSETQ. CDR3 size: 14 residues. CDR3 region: CASSLALGTHTQYF. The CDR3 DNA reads TGCGCCAGCAGCTTGGCCTTGGGAACACATACGCAGTATTTT.

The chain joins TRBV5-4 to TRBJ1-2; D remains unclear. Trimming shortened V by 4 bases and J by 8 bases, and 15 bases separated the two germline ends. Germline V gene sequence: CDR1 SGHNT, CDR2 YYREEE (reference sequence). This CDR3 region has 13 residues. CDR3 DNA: TGTGCCAGCAGCCCCGAACCGGGGATAGGCTACACCTTC. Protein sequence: CASSPEPGIGYTF. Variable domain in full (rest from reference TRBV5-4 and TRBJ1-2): ETGVTQSPTHLIKTRGQQVTLRCSSQSGHNTVSWYQQALGQGPQFIFQYYREEENGRGNFPPRFSGLQFPNYSSELNVNALELDDSALYLCASSPEPGIGYTFGSGTRLTVV.

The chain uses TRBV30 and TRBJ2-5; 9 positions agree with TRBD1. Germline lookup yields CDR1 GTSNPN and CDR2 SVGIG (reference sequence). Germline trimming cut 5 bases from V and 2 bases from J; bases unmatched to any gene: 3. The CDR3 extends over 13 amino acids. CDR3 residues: CAWSTGGQETQYF. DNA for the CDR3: TGTGCCTGGTCGACAGGGGGGCAAGAGACCCAGTACTTC.

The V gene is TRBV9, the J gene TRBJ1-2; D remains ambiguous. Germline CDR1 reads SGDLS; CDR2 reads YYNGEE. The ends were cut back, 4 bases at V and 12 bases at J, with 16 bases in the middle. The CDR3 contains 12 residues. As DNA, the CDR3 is TGTGCCAGCAGCCGATCGGGAGGTGTAAACACCTTC. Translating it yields CASSRSGGVNTF.

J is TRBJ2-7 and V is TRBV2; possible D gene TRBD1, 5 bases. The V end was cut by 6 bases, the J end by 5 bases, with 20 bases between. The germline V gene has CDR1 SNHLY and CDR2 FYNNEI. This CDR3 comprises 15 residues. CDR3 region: CASRGIRTKPNEQYF. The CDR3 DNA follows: TGTGCCAGCAGGGGGATCCGGACAAAGCCCAACGAGCAGTACTTC.

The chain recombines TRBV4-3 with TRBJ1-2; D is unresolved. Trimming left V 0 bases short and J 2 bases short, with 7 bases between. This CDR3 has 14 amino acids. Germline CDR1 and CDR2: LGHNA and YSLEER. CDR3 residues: CASSQDLGNYGYTF. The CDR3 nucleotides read TGCGCCAGCAGCCAAGATCTTGGGAACTATGGCTACACCTTC.

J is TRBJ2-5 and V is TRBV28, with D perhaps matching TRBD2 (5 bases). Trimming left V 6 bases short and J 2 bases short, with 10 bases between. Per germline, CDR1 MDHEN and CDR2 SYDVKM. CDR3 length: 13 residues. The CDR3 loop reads CASSLAAQETQYF. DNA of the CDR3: TGTGCCAGCAGCCTAGCTGCTCAAGAGACCCAGTACTTC.

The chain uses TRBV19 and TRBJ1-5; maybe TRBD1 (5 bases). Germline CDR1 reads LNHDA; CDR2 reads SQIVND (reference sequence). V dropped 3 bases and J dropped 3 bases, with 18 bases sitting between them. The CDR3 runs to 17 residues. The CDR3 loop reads CASSIFTHDRYNQPQHF. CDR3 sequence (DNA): TGTGCCAGTAGTATCTTTACTCACGACAGATACAATCAGCCCCAGCATTTT. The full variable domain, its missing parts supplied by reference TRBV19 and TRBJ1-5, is DGGITQSPKYLFRKEGQNVTLSCEQNLNHDAMYWYRQDPGQGLRLIYYSQIVNDFQKGDIAEGYSVSREKKESFPLTVTSAQKNPTAFYLCASSIFTHDRYNQPQHFGDGTRLSIL.

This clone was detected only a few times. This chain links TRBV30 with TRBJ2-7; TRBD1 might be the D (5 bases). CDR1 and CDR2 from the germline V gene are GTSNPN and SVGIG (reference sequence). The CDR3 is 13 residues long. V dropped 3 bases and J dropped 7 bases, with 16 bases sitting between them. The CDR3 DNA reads TGTGCCTGGAGGGGGTACGTTCAGGGTGAGCAGTACTTC. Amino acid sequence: CAWRGYVQGEQYF.

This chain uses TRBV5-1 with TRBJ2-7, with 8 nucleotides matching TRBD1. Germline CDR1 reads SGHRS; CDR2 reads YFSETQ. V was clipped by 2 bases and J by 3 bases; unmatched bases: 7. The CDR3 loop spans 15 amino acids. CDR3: CASSLLRQGSYEQYF. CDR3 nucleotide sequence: TGCGCCAGCAGCTTACTACGACAGGGGAGCTACGAGCAGTACTTC. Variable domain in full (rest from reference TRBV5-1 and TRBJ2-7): KAGVTQTPRYLIKTRGQQVTLSCSPISGHRSVSWYQQTPGQGLQFLFEYFSETQRNKGNFPGRFSGRQFSNSRSEMNVSTLELGDSALYLCASSLLRQGSYEQYFGPGTRLTVT.